Below are 27 T cell receptor beta chains sequenced from a single sample in a study of T cell responses to AZD1222 COVID-19 vaccine. The protocol was immunoSEQ multiplex PCR, while the TCRdb copy is restricted to in-frame clones and leaves out a portion. The sample comprises approximately 68,000 clones, 88% of which are singletons, and more than 4% rests with the top ten. This specimen consisted of peripheral blood, obtained 28 days after the second dose of the MenACWY control vaccine. Receptors originate from an adult who received the MenACWY meningococcal vaccine as a control.

The chain joins TRBV7-9 to TRBJ2-7, with D maybe TRBD1 (5 bases). The CDR3 sequence is 14 residues long. Germline V CDR1 and CDR2: SEHNR, FQNEAQ (reference sequence). Deletions cut 6 bases from V and 0 bases from J, with 12 bases between. The chain's CDR3 is CASRLDTGSYEQYF. CDR3 in DNA: TGTGCCAGCAGACTCGACACAGGCTCCTACGAGCAGTACTTC.

This sequence joins TRBV10-3 and TRBJ1-4; D possibly corresponds to TRBD1 (6 bases). Germline V lookup: CDR1 ENHRY, CDR2 SYGVKD. V lost 6 bases and J lost 10, with 21 bases in between. This CDR3 has 15 residues. The CDR3, as DNA: TGTGCCATCAGCCAAGACAGGCTAGTGGGCAGAAAACTGTTTTTT. Its translation: CAISQDRLVGRKLFF.

The V and J genes are TRBV28 and TRBJ2-7, with 7 bases matching TRBD2. CDR3 length: 18 amino acids. Trimming cost V 1 base and J 4 bases; bases outside gene matches: 16. Germline assignment: CDR1 MDHEN and CDR2 SYDVKM. CDR3 DNA: TGTGCCAGCAGTTTATTATCGGGGTTAGGACTAGAGATGTACGAGCAGTACTTC. As protein: CASSLLSGLGLEMYEQYF.

This clone has more than one count but fewer than ten. The chain uses TRBV5-1 and TRBJ2-5; TRBD1 aligns across 9 bases. Trimming at V came to 7 bases and at J to 3 bases, leaving 7 bases not matched to a gene. There are 14 residues in the CDR3. The germline V gene has CDR1 SGHRS and CDR2 YFSETQ. Here the CDR3 reads CASLSGTGKETQYF. The CDR3 DNA follows: TGCGCCAGCCTTTCCGGGACAGGGAAAGAGACCCAGTACTTC. Variable domain in full (rest from reference TRBV5-1 and TRBJ2-5): KAGVTQTPRYLIKTRGQQVTLSCSPISGHRSVSWYQQTPGQGLQFLFEYFSETQRNKGNFPGRFSGRQFSNSRSEMNVSTLELGDSALYLCASLSGTGKETQYFGPGTRLLVL.

This clone was found once. V and J are TRBV7-2 and TRBJ1-2, with 7 bases aligning to TRBD1. This CDR3 has 16 amino acids. Germline-derived CDR1 and CDR2 are SGHTA and FQGNSA. The V and J ends lost 5 bases and 0 bases, in that order; junction bases with no gene match: 9. CDR3 sequence (DNA): TGTGCCAGCAGCAAAGGAGGACAGGTGGCTAACTATGGCTACACCTTC. Translating it yields CASSKGGQVANYGYTF.

This sequence joins TRBV5-1 and TRBJ1-1; 7 bases match TRBD1. Trimming removed 2 bases from V and 5 bases from J; junction bases left unmatched: 18. Germline CDR1 and CDR2: SGHRS and YFSETQ. The CDR3 runs 18 residues. CDR3 region: CASSFDLGQGGVRTEAFF. CDR3 bases: TGCGCCAGCAGCTTCGACCTGGGGCAGGGGGGAGTCCGGACTGAAGCTTTCTTT.

J is TRBJ2-2 and V is TRBV7-2, with a possible D match to TRBD2 (6 bases). The CDR3 length is 16 residues. Germline CDR1 is SGHTA and CDR2 is FQGNSA. Between the trimmed V and J ends, which lost 6 bases and 4 bases, there was a span of 18 bases. The CDR3 region has the DNA TGTGCCAGCAGAATAGGGTCGCGGGGTATCACCGGGGAGCTGTTTTTT. Translation: CASRIGSRGITGELFF.

The genes are TRBV15 and TRBJ2-7; D assignment may be TRBD1 or TRBD2 (5 bases each). The length of the CDR3 is 14 residues. CDR1 LNHNV and CDR2 YYDKDF come from the germline V gene (reference sequence). V was clipped by 0 bases and J by 4 bases, with 10 bases between them. This chain's CDR3 is CATSRDGWGYEQYF. For the CDR3, the DNA is TGTGCCACCAGCAGAGATGGCTGGGGGTACGAGCAGTACTTC.

The chain joins TRBV3-1 (or the pseudogene TRBV3-2) to TRBJ2-6, with D hard to call. Trimming left V 4 bases short and J 0 bases short, with 10 bases between. Germline V lookup: CDR1 LGHDT, CDR2 YNNKEL (reference sequence). The CDR3 length is 16 residues. The CDR3 DNA is TGTGCCAGCAGCCCCCGACGCAGCTCTGGGGCCAACGTCCTGACTTTC. This sequence encodes CASSPRRSSGANVLTF.

The sample holds one count of this clone. This rearrangement joins TRBV11-1 to TRBJ2-5; D unresolved. V was cut by 1 base and J by 11 bases, with 17 bases left in between. Germline lookup yields CDR1 SGHAT and CDR2 FQDESV (reference sequence). This CDR3 comprises 14 residues. The CDR3: CASSLERNTGIQYF. CDR3 in DNA: TGTGCCAGCAGCTTAGAGAGGAACACTGGGATTCAGTACTTC.

This rearrangement joins TRBV7-2 to TRBJ1-1; D is unclear. There are 13 residues in the CDR3. From germline, CDR1 is SGHTA and CDR2 FQGNSA. The V end lost 1 base, the J end lost 4 bases, and 7 bases lay between the germline ends. CDR3 in DNA: TGTGCCAGCAGCTTAGGGAGGGCCACTGAAGCTTTCTTT. Protein: CASSLGRATEAFF.

The sample holds a few counts of this clone. This chain links TRBV7-9 with TRBJ1-1, with D perhaps TRBD1 (5 bases). Germline CDR1 SEHNR, CDR2 FQNEAQ (reference sequence). The CDR3 sequence is 17 residues long. The V end was cut by 5 bases, the J end by 5 bases, with 24 bases between. CDR3 nucleotide sequence: TGTGCCAGCAGCCCCGTCGGAGAGGGGAGGAGGCAAACTGAAGCTTTCTTT. Protein product: CASSPVGEGRRQTEAFF.

CDR3 amino acids: CASTRTSGGTYEQYF. DNA for the CDR3: TGTGCCAGCACACGGACTAGCGGGGGTACCTACGAGCAGTACTTC. The chain has TRBV28 and TRBJ2-7; 13 bases match TRBD2. Trimming at V came to 7 bases and at J to 2 bases, leaving 5 bases not matched to a gene. Germline V lookup: CDR1 MDHEN, CDR2 SYDVKM. This CDR3 is 15 amino acids long.

This clone showed up just once. This chain connects TRBV7-2 to TRBJ1-1, with D possibly being TRBD1 (5 bases). The V gene lost 4 bases and the J gene lost 5 bases, with 20 bases spanning the gap. The CDR3 is 16 amino acids. From germline, CDR1 is SGHTA and CDR2 FQGNSA. The CDR3 loop reads CASSSEVGGDRTEAFF. In DNA, the CDR3 is TGTGCCAGCAGCTCCGAAGTGGGAGGGGATCGGACTGAAGCTTTCTTT. Full variable domain (rest looked up from reference TRBV7-2 and TRBJ1-1): GAGVSQSPSNKVTEKGKDVELRCDPISGHTALYWYRQSLGQGLEFLIYFQGNSAPDKSGLPSDRFSAERTGGSVSTLTIQRTQQEDSAVYLCASSSEVGGDRTEAFFGQGTRLTVV.

The chain has TRBV19 and TRBJ1-5, with 8 bases aligning to TRBD1. The V gene end was trimmed by 3 bases and the J gene end by 1 base; junction bases not matched to a gene: 5. This CDR3 has 16 amino acids. In germline, CDR1 is LNHDA, CDR2 SQIVND (reference sequence). CDR3 bases: TGTGCCAGTAGTATCCGGCAGGGGGCCAGCAATCAGCCCCAGCATTTT. Translation: CASSIRQGASNQPQHF. The full variable domain, completed using reference TRBV19 and TRBJ1-5, is DGGITQSPKYLFRKEGQNVTLSCEQNLNHDAMYWYRQDPGQGLRLIYYSQIVNDFQKGDIAEGYSVSREKKESFPLTVTSAQKNPTAFYLCASSIRQGASNQPQHFGDGTRLSIL.

The CDR3: CSVGEIGTSGSLEQYF. The CDR3 nucleotides are TGCAGCGTTGGGGAGATTGGGACTAGCGGGAGTCTCGAGCAGTACTTC. The chain recombines TRBV29-1 with TRBJ2-7, with 14 bases aligning to TRBD2. J lost 6 bases, V lost 4 bases, and 11 bases had no gene match. CDR3 length: 16 residues. Germline CDR1 is SQVTM and CDR2 is ANQGSEA.

J is TRBJ1-4 and V is TRBV3-1 (or the pseudogene TRBV3-2); D unresolved. The CDR3 totals 15 residues. The V end lost 4 bases, the J end lost 2 bases, and 11 bases lay between the germline ends. Germline V lookup: CDR1 LGHDT, CDR2 YNNKEL (reference sequence). The CDR3 here is CASSPARATNEKLFF. The DNA for the CDR3 is TGTGCCAGCAGCCCCGCCCGGGCCACTAATGAAAAACTGTTTTTT.

V and J are TRBV11-3 and TRBJ2-2; 7 nucleotides align to TRBD1. The J segment lost 1 base and the V segment lost 4 bases, leaving 3 bases of the junction unmatched. The V gene's germline CDR1 is SGHNT and CDR2 YENEEA. The CDR3 runs to 15 residues. CDR3 sequence: CASSSRTGNTGELFF. In nucleotides, the CDR3 is TGTGCCAGCAGCTCAAGGACAGGGAACACCGGGGAGCTGTTTTTT.

This clone was observed once. The rearrangement joins TRBV6-5 to TRBJ1-2; a possible D gene is TRBD1 (6 bases). This CDR3 is 13 amino acids long. Trimming shortened V by 6 bases and J by 6 bases, and 14 bases separated the two germline ends. Germline assignment: CDR1 MNHEY and CDR2 SVGAGI. CDR3 DNA: TGTGCCAGCAGCCGGGGGGCTCGGGATGGCTACACCTTC. It codes for CASSRGARDGYTF.

This chain joins TRBV30 and TRBJ2-3; 12 positions agree with TRBD1. V dropped 2 bases and J dropped 12; count of bases not matched to a gene: 6. Germline CDR1 reads GTSNPN; CDR2 reads SVGIG (reference sequence). The CDR3 length is 13 residues. CDR3 region: CAWSPGTGGGQYF. In nucleotides, the CDR3 is TGTGCCTGGAGTCCCGGGACAGGGGGCGGACAGTATTTT.

This rearrangement joins TRBV6-5 to TRBJ2-7; the match to TRBD1 covers 11 bases. This CDR3 has 15 amino acids. J lost 6 bases, V lost 2 bases, and 6 bases had no gene match. Looked up from germline, CDR1 is MNHEY and CDR2 is SVGAGI. The CDR3 DNA sequence: TGTGCCAGCAGTTACCGGGACAGGGGGGTAGTCGAGCAGTACTTC. Translating gives CASSYRDRGVVEQYF.

The rearrangement uses TRBV7-9 and TRBJ1-5, with D unclear. The germline V gene has CDR1 SEHNR and CDR2 FQNEAQ (reference sequence). The germline V and J ends were trimmed by 1 base and 0 bases, with 4 bases remaining between them. The CDR3 covers 14 residues. DNA for the CDR3: TGTGCCAGCAGCTTAGTAGATAGCAATCAGCCCCAGCATTTT. The encoded protein is CASSLVDSNQPQHF.

In its sample, this clone was seen a few times. V usage is TRBV29-1 and J usage is TRBJ2-1; possible D gene TRBD2, 5 bases. Germline V gene lookup returns CDR1 SQVTM and CDR2 ANQGSEA. Deletions cut 3 bases from V and 4 bases from J, with 13 bases between. This CDR3 comprises 14 residues. This CDR3 is CSVETGVPYNEQFF. The CDR3 region has the DNA TGCAGCGTTGAGACCGGGGTTCCTTACAATGAGCAGTTCTTC.

This sequence joins TRBV5-5 and TRBJ2-5; D unresolved. This CDR3 comprises 16 residues. CDR1 SGHKS and CDR2 YYEKEE come from the germline V gene (reference sequence). V gave up 4 bases and J gave up 1 base, with 17 bases separating them. The CDR3, as DNA: TGTGCCAGCAGCCAACTCGCCGCCTGGGGCCAAGAGACCCAGTACTTC. The encoded protein is CASSQLAAWGQETQYF. Complete variable domain (other parts from reference TRBV5-5 and TRBJ2-5): DAGVTQSPTHLIKTRGQQVTLRCSPISGHKSVSWYQQVLGQGPQFIFQYYEKEERGRGNFPDRFSARQFPNYSSELNVNALLLGDSALYLCASSQLAAWGQETQYFGPGTRLLVL.

This clone has more than one count but fewer than ten. The chain employs TRBV6-1 and TRBJ1-3; 8 bases line up with TRBD1. The J segment lost 0 bases and the V segment lost 2 bases, leaving 3 bases of the junction unmatched. Per the germline V gene, CDR1 is MNHNS and CDR2 is SASEGT. The CDR3 runs 16 residues. The CDR3, as DNA: TGTGCCAGCAGTGAACAGGGGGCCTACTCTGGAAACACCATATATTTT. This translates into CASSEQGAYSGNTIYF.

This rearrangement joins TRBV6-5 to TRBJ1-6; D unclear. V lost 10 bases, J lost 4 bases, and 11 bases lay in between. Germline CDR1 reads MNHEY; CDR2 reads SVGAGI. This CDR3 has 13 residues. CDR3 residues: CATPGDYNSPLHF. The DNA of the CDR3 is TGTGCCACCCCCGGAGATTATAATTCACCCCTCCACTTT.

This rearrangement joins TRBV3-1 (or the pseudogene TRBV3-2) to TRBJ2-2; no firm D call. Germline assignment: CDR1 LGHDT and CDR2 YNNKEL (reference sequence). Trimming shortened V by 5 bases and J by 4 bases, and 14 bases separated the two germline ends. The CDR3 runs to 15 residues. CDR3 residues: CASSSRIAITGELFF. DNA of the CDR3: TGTGCCAGCAGCTCCCGGATCGCGATCACCGGGGAGCTGTTTTTT.